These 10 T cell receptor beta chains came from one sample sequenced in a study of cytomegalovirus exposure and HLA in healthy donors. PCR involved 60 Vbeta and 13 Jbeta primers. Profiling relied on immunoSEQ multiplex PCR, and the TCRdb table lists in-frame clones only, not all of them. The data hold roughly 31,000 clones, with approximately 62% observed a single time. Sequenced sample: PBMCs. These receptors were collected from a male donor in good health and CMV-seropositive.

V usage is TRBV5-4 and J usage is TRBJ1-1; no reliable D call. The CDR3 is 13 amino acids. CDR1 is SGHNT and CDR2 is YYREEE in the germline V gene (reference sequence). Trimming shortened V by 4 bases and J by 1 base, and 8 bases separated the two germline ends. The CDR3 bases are TGTGCCAGCAGCCAAGAGCGGAACACTGAAGCTTTCTTT. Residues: CASSQERNTEAFF.

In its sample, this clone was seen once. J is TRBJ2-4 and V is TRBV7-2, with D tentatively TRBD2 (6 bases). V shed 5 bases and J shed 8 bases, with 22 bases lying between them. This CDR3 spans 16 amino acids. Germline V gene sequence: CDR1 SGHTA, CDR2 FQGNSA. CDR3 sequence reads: CASSQGTARGVDIQYF. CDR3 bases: TGTGCCAGCAGCCAAGGGACTGCCCGTGGGGTAGACATTCAGTACTTC.

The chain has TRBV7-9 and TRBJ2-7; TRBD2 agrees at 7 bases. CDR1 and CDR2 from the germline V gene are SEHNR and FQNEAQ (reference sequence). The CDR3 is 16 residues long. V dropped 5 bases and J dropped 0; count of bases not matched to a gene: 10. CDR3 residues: CASSALGGEGSYEQYF. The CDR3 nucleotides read TGTGCCAGCAGCGCCCTGGGGGGGGAGGGCTCCTACGAGCAGTACTTC.

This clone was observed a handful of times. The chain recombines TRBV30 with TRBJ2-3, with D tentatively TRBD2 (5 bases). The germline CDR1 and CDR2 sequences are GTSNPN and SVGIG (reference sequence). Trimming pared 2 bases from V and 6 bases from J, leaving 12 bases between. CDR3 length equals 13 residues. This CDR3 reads CAWSQRLADTQYF. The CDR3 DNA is TGTGCCTGGAGTCAGCGGCTCGCGGATACGCAGTATTTT.

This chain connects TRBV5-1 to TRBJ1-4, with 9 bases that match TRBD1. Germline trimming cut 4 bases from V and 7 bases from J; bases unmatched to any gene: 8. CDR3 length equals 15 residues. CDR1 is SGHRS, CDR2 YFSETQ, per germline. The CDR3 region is CASSPNRGRGEKLFF. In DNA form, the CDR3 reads TGCGCCAGCAGCCCAAACAGGGGGCGAGGTGAAAAACTGTTTTTT.

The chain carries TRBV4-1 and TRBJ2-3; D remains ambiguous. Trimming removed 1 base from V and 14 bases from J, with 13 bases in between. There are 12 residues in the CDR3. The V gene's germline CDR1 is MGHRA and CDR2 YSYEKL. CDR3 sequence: CASSQGALGPYF. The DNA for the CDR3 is TGCGCCAGCAGCCAAGGGGCCTTGGGTCCGTATTTT.

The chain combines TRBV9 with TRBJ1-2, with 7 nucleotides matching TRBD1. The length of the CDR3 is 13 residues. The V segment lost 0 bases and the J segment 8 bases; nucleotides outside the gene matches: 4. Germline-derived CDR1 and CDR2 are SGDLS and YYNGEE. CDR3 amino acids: CASSVATGDGYTF. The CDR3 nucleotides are TGTGCCAGCAGCGTAGCTACAGGGGACGGCTACACCTTC.

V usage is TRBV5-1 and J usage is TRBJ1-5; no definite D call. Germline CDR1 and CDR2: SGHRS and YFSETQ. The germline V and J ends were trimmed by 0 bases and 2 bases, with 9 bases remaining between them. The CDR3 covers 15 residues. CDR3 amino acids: CASSLDLSRNQPQHF. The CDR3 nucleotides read TGCGCCAGCAGCTTGGATCTTAGTCGCAATCAGCCCCAGCATTTT.

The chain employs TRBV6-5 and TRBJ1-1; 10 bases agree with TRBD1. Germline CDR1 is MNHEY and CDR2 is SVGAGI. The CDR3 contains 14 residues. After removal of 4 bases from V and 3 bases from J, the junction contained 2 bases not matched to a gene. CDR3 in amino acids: CASSSDRGHTEAFF. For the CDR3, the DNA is TGTGCCAGCAGTTCCGACAGGGGGCACACTGAAGCTTTCTTT.

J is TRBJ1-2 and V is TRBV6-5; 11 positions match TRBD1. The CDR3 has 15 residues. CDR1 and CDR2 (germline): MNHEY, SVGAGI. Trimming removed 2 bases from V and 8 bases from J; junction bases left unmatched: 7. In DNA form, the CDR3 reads TGTGCCAGCAGTTACCGGACAGGGGGCGCGTCCGGCTACACCTTC. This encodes CASSYRTGGASGYTF.